This T cell receptor (beta chain) came from a study of cytomegalovirus exposure and HLA in healthy donors. The primer mix had 60 Vbeta and 13 Jbeta primers. Sequencing used immunoSEQ multiplex PCR; TCRdb keeps in-frame clones, though not all of them. This table holds under 150,000 clones, more than 75% found once. The ends were cut back, 3 bases at V and 1 base at J, with 10 bases in the middle. Germline assignment: CDR1 SGHNT and CDR2 YYREEE (reference sequence). CDR3 length: 14 amino acids. The material sequenced was PBMCs. The origin of this receptor is a woman aged 40 to 50 in good health and CMV-seropositive. The chain links TRBV5-4 to TRBJ2-5; no clear D gene. The DNA of the CDR3 is TGTGCCAGCAGCTCCGGAACAGCCCAAGAGACCCAGTACTTC. It yields the protein CASSSGTAQETQYF. Drawing the rest from reference TRBV5-4 and TRBJ2-5, the complete variable domain is ETGVTQSPTHLIKTRGQQVTLRCSSQSGHNTVSWYQQALGQGPQFIFQYYREEENGRGNFPPRFSGLQFPNYSSELNVNALELDDSALYLCASSSGTAQETQYFGPGTRLLVL.